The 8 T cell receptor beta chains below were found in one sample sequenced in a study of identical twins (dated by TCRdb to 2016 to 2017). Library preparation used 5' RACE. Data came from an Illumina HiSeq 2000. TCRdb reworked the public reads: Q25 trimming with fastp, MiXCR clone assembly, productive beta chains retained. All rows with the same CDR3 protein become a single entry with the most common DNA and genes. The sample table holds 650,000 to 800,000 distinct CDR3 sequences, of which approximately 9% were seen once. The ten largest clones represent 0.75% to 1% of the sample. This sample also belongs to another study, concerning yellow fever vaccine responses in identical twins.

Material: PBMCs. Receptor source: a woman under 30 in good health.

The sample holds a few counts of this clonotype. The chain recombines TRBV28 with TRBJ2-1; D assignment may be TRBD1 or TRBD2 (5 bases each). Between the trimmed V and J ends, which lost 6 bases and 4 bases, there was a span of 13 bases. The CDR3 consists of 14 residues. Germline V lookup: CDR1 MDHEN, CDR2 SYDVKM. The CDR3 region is CASRSGAAYNEQFF. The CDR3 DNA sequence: TGTGCCAGCAGATCCGGGGCAGCGTACAATGAGCAGTTCTTC.

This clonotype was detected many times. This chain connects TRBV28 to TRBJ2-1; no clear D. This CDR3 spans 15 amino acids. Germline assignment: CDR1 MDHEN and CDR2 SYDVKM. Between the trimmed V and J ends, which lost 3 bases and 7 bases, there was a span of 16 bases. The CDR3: CASSFPSMTQNEQFF. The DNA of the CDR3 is TGTGCCAGCAGTTTCCCCTCGATGACCCAGAATGAGCAGTTCTTC.

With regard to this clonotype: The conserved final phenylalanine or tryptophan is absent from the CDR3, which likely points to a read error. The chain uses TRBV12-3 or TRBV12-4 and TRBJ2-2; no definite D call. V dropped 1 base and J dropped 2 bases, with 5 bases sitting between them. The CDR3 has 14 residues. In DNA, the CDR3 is TGTGCCAGCAGTTTAGGCGGCAACACCGGGGAGCTGTTTCTT. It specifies CASSLGGNTGELFL.

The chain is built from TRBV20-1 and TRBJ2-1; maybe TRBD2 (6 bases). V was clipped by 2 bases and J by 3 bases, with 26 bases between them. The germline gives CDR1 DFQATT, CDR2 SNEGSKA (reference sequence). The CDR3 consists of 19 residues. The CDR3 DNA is TGCAGTGCTAGACCCAACGCCAATAAACCCTTCGGGGGCTACAATGAGCAGTTCTTC. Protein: CSARPNANKPFGGYNEQFF.

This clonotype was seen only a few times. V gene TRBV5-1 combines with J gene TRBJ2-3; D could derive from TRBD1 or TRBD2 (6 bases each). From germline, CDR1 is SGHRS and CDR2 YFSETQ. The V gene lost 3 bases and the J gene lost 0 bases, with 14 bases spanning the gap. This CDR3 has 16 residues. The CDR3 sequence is CASSSGATTSTDTQYF. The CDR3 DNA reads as TGCGCCAGCAGCTCGGGGGCTACTACTAGCACAGATACGCAGTATTTT.

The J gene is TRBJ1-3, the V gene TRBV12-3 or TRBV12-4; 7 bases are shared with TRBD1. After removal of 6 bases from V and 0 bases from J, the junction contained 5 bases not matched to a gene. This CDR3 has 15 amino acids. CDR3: CASRRQGASGNTIYF. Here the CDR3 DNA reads TGTGCCAGCAGGCGACAGGGAGCCTCTGGAAACACCATATATTTT.

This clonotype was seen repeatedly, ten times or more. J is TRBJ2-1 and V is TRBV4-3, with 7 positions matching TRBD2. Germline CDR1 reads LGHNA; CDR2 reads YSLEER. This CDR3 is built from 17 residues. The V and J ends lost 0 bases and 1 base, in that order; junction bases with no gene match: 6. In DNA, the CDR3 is TGCGCCAGCAGCCAAGATCTTCGCGGGAGTTCCTACAATGAGCAGTTCTTC. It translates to CASSQDLRGSSYNEQFF.

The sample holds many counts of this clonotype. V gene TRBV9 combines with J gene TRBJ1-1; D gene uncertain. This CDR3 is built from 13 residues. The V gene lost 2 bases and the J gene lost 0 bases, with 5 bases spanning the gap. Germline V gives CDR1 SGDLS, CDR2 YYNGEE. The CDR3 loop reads CASSVSLNTEAFF. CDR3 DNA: TGTGCCAGCAGCGTGTCATTGAACACTGAAGCTTTCTTT.